This TCR beta chain was sequenced for a study of blood T cells in healthy people across ages. It was with a sample-barcoded 5' primer and a J-beta primer mix that a second PCR of about 6 to 12 cycles was run. MiXCR, run by TCRdb on the 5' RACE reads, gives a single entry per CDR3 protein. The sample records about 680,000 distinct CDR3 sequences, around 49% being singletons. Only a few counts were recorded for this clonotype. Trimming removed 4 bases at V and 11 bases at J, with 22 bases between. CDR1 is KGHDR, CDR2 SFDVKD, per germline. The CDR3 totals 15 residues. The sample was blood. J is TRBJ1-1 and V is TRBV24-1; D not resolved. This sequence was found in a woman between 55 and 75 years old in good health. The CDR3 protein is CATSDPALSGSRAFF. Here the CDR3 DNA reads TGTGCCACCAGTGACCCCGCTCTAAGCGGGTCCAGGGCTTTCTTT.